This T cell receptor beta chain stems from a study of graft-versus-host responses after intestinal transplantation. Study background: Each patient got anti-thymocyte globulin induction, then tacrolimus and steroids for approximately three years.

Unmatched junction bases numbered 2, after V lost 0 bases and J lost 5 bases. Germline-derived CDR1 and CDR2 are SGDLS and YYNGEE. The CDR3 sequence is 13 residues long. Comment on this clone: Its antigen is unknown.

Method: immunoSEQ multiplex PCR; TCRdb's copy keeps in-frame clones and lacks some. This table has 80,000 to 95,000 clones, about nine tenths appearing once. Notes on the study in general: Declining HvG levels early post-transplant were linked to peak circulating GvH clone levels. GvH clonotypes were identified within recipient marrow, with a subset emerging first in ileum or blood.

This receptor was taken from a human donor who received an intestinal transplant. The source material was unstimulated CD8+ T cells sorted from spleen or lymph node cells, sampled before intestinal transplant. The chain recombines TRBV9 with TRBJ2-7; TRBD2 matches 7 bases. Here the CDR3 DNA reads TGTGCCAGCAGCGTAGTGGGAGGGGACGAGCAGTACTTC. Its protein is CASSVVGGDEQYF.